This note documents a single T cell receptor (beta chain) sequence. What it binds is not known. The CDR3 loop spans 14 amino acids. The V and J ends lost 3 bases and 4 bases respectively, with 10 bases between them. Germline V gives CDR1 LNHDA, CDR2 SQIVND (reference sequence). This sample was included in a study of T cell responses to AZD1222 COVID-19 vaccine. Study details: Some second doses came at about 4 weeks and others at about 12 weeks; these were pooled.

General study results and limits: Across the whole spike, CD4 TCRs peaked at regions 160-218 and 743-854. Regions left unmutated in variants are reportedly the target of nearly half of spike-specific TCRs. With two AZD1222 doses given, Spike-specific TCR breadth and depth both rose.

Generated by immunoSEQ multiplex PCR, the TCRdb table keeps only in-frame clones and is missing some. The top ten hold over 15% of the sample, which has some 60,000 clones, 84% seen once. This receptor was identified in an adult in good health. The sequencing used peripheral blood, collected on day 0 of AZD1222 vaccination. The chain uses TRBV19 and TRBJ1-5; D gene ambiguous. CDR3 loop: CASSMEALNQPQHF. The CDR3 bases are TGTGCCAGTAGTATGGAGGCCTTGAATCAGCCCCAGCATTTT.